This entry is about one T cell receptor (beta chain). The data derive from a study of T cells in Graves' hyperthyroidism and ophthalmopathy. Trimming pared 4 bases from V and 3 bases from J, leaving 14 bases between. CDR1 is SGHRS and CDR2 is YFSETQ in the germline V gene. This CDR3 spans 15 amino acids. There were TCR beta CDR3 regions amplified from RNA transcripts. During a first-round RT-PCR of the TCR CDR3, the HTBI primer set was used. TCRdb recomputed calls from the multiplex PCR reads with MiXCR, one row per CDR3 protein. The data show some 400,000 distinct CDR3 sequences, approximately 15% seen once.

This rearrangement joins TRBV5-1 to TRBJ2-1; no firm D call. Source material: blood. This clonotype was obtained from a woman in her sixties with Graves' hyperthyroidism. The CDR3 here is CASSAYDPNYNEQFF. The DNA of the CDR3 is TGCGCCAGCAGCGCATACGACCCTAACTACAATGAGCAGTTCTTC. Full variable domain (missing parts from reference TRBV5-1 and TRBJ2-1): KAGVTQTPRYLIKTRGQQVTLSCSPISGHRSVSWYQQTPGQGLQFLFEYFSETQRNKGNFPGRFSGRQFSNSRSEMNVSTLELGDSALYLCASSAYDPNYNEQFFGPGTRLTVL.